The 9 T cell receptor beta chains reported below all come from one sample, sequenced in a study of blood T cells in healthy people across ages. A J-beta primer mix and a sample-barcoded 5' primer were used in a second PCR of about 6 to 12 cycles. MiXCR was run by TCRdb on the 5' RACE reads, yielding one entry per CDR3 protein. The sample lists 1.5 million to 2 million distinct CDR3 sequences, about two fifths occurring once. The sample comprised blood. The source is a human donor in good health.

The chain employs TRBV12-3 or TRBV12-4 and TRBJ1-5, with D tentatively TRBD1 (5 bases). V dropped 5 bases and J dropped 0 bases, with 11 bases sitting between them. The CDR3 consists of 15 residues. This chain's CDR3 is CASSLRVYSNQPQHF. The CDR3 DNA follows: TGTGCCAGCAGTCTCAGGGTTTATAGCAATCAGCCCCAGCATTTT.

The V gene is TRBV12-3 or TRBV12-4, the J gene TRBJ2-6; D is undetermined. The CDR3 loop spans 16 amino acids. Trimming left V 5 bases short and J 0 bases short, with 11 bases between. The CDR3 is CASSGNSFSGANVLTF. The CDR3, as DNA: TGTGCCAGCAGTGGAAACAGCTTCTCTGGGGCCAACGTCCTGACTTTC.

The V and J genes are TRBV4-2 and TRBJ1-2, with D perhaps TRBD1 (5 bases). The V and J ends lost 6 bases and 3 bases respectively, with 20 bases between them. The CDR3 length is 16 residues. Germline V gene lookup returns CDR1 LGHNA and CDR2 YNFKEQ. Written as DNA, the CDR3 is TGTGCCAGCAGTCACCACGGAGGGACGAGCGACTATGGCTACACCTTC. Encoded protein: CASSHHGGTSDYGYTF.

There are a few counts of this clonotype. This chain joins TRBV29-1 and TRBJ2-3; 12 nucleotides match TRBD2. The CDR3 is made up of 15 amino acids. V shed 7 bases, J shed 0 bases, and the junction held 5 bases outside the gene matches. The germline V gene encodes CDR1 SQVTM and CDR2 ANQGSEA. Here the CDR3 DNA reads TGCAGCGGGGGGACTAGCGGGTCTAGCACAGATACGCAGTATTTT. This gives the protein CSGGTSGSSTDTQYF.

The CDR3 coding sequence is TGTGCCAGCAGCTTAAGGGCCGGGCTAGAGGGCACAGATACGCAGTATTTT. The encoded protein is CASSLRAGLEGTDTQYF. The chain is built from TRBV7-6 and TRBJ2-3, with D unresolved. V was shortened by 2 bases and J by 1 base, with 16 bases between the two germline ends. Germline loops: CDR1 SGHVS, CDR2 FNYEAQ. This CDR3 is built from 17 residues.

This clonotype was picked up one time. V is TRBV11-3 and J is TRBJ2-5; no clear D gene. The V end lost 5 bases, the J end lost 11 bases, and 18 bases lay between the germline ends. The germline V gene has CDR1 SGHNT and CDR2 YENEEA. This CDR3 has 13 residues. CDR3 DNA sequence: TGTGCCAGCAGCCTCCGAATGGGGAATCAGCAGTACTTC. Translated, it gives CASSLRMGNQQYF.

CDR3 DNA sequence: TGCGCCAGCAGCCAATTTCCACAGGGAGGAGGAAACACCATATATTTT. Translating gives CASSQFPQGGGNTIYF. This chain uses TRBV4-3 with TRBJ1-3; the D gene is possibly TRBD1 (6 bases). Germline CDR1 reads LGHNA; CDR2 reads YSLEER. The germline V and J ends were trimmed by 2 bases and 4 bases, with 15 bases remaining between them. The CDR3 is 16 amino acids.

CDR3 DNA: TGTGCCAGCATCCCAACCCCCTTCGCAGATACGCAGTATTTT. Encoded protein: CASIPTPFADTQYF. This chain links TRBV27 with TRBJ2-3; D is unresolved. Germline assignment: CDR1 MNHEY and CDR2 SMNVEV (reference sequence). The CDR3 covers 14 residues. Trimming shortened V by 7 bases and J by 4 bases, and 15 bases separated the two germline ends.

The chain employs TRBV12-3 or TRBV12-4 and TRBJ1-2, with a tentative D call TRBD1 (6 bases). Deletions cut 2 bases from V and 7 bases from J, with 11 bases between. The CDR3 sequence is 13 residues long. The CDR3 DNA follows: TGTGCCAGCAGTTTATGGGGGGCGCCTGGCTACACCTTC. Amino acids: CASSLWGAPGYTF.